The 31 T cell receptor beta chains listed next were all sequenced from one sample in a study of blood T cell repertoires in COVID-19 (dated by TCRdb to about 2020). Libraries were built with the immunoSEQ multiplex PCR assay. TCRdb obtained this table from immuneACCESS and retained in-frame rearrangements with V and J assigned. These tables miss some clones; where compared with another copy, unresolved V genes account for less than half of the shortfall, and the remainder is unexplained. The sample table holds some 140,000 clones, of which 84% were seen once. Together, the top ten hold under 5.5% of the sample. Sequencing used PBMCs or T cells enriched from blood (not recorded which). These receptors all stem from a middle-aged man with acute COVID-19.

In its sample, this clone was seen once. The chain has TRBV7-2 and TRBJ2-7; D may be TRBD2 (6 bases). The CDR3 totals 14 residues. V was clipped by 4 bases and J by 3 bases, with 13 bases between them. From germline, CDR1 is SGHTA and CDR2 FQGNSA. This chain's CDR3 is CASSWGDSVYEQYF. CDR3 nucleotide sequence: TGTGCCAGCAGCTGGGGGGATTCCGTCTACGAGCAGTACTTC.

The V gene is TRBV4-3, the J gene TRBJ1-5, with D unclear. This CDR3 region has 15 residues. Per the germline V gene, CDR1 is LGHNA and CDR2 is YSLEER. Trimming pared 1 base from V and 0 bases from J, leaving 7 bases between. The CDR3 nucleotides are TGCGCCAGCAGCCAAGGGTACTTTAGCAATCAGCCCCAGCATTTT. This sequence encodes CASSQGYFSNQPQHF.

The CDR3 bases are TGTGCCAGCAGTTTAACCCACGTAGCAGGGAACTACGAGCAGTACTTC. The encoded protein is CASSLTHVAGNYEQYF. The chain employs TRBV28 and TRBJ2-7; D is perhaps TRBD1 (5 bases). The CDR3 consists of 16 residues. V was pared by 2 bases and J by 3 bases, with 17 bases between. Per germline, CDR1 MDHEN and CDR2 SYDVKM.

The chain joins TRBV28 to TRBJ1-1; no definite D call. Looked up from germline, CDR1 is MDHEN and CDR2 is SYDVKM. Trimming left V 7 bases short and J 0 bases short, with 6 bases between. The CDR3 has 12 amino acids. CDR3: CASTTMNTEAFF. Here the CDR3 DNA reads TGTGCCAGCACGACTATGAACACTGAAGCTTTCTTT.

J is TRBJ1-2 and V is TRBV6-5, with no clear D. The V gene's germline CDR1 is MNHEY and CDR2 SVGAGI. The CDR3 totals 13 residues. V was shortened by 5 bases and J by 2 bases, with 9 bases between the two germline ends. DNA for the CDR3: TGTGCCAGCAGTCCTACGGAGAACTATGGCTACACCTTC. Protein product: CASSPTENYGYTF.

This clone has just one count. This chain connects TRBV10-3 to TRBJ1-3; the D gene is possibly TRBD1 (5 bases). V gave up 8 bases and J gave up 0 bases, with 14 bases separating them. In germline, CDR1 is ENHRY, CDR2 SYGVKD. The CDR3 has 15 residues. CDR3 loop: CAIGAGPSSGNTIYF. CDR3 coding DNA: TGTGCCATCGGGGCAGGCCCTAGCTCTGGAAACACCATATATTTT.

This chain uses TRBV24-1 with TRBJ2-3, with 8 bases that match TRBD2. CDR1 is KGHDR and CDR2 is SFDVKD in the germline V gene. V was clipped by 3 bases and J by 3 bases; unmatched bases: 4. This CDR3 has 15 residues. The CDR3 is CATSDGLAQTDTQYF. CDR3 DNA sequence: TGTGCCACCAGTGATGGACTAGCACAAACAGATACGCAGTATTTT.

The table lists this clone with a count of one. The CDR3 reads CASSTKNEQFF. DNA of the CDR3: TGTGCCAGCAGCACTAAAAATGAGCAGTTCTTC. The chain uses TRBV7-9 and TRBJ2-1; D is undetermined. The CDR3 is made up of 11 amino acids. Trimming removed 5 bases at V and 7 bases at J, with 6 bases between. The germline V gene has CDR1 SEHNR and CDR2 FQNEAQ (reference sequence).

The chain is built from TRBV4-3 and TRBJ2-3; TRBD2 agrees at 8 bases. CDR1 and CDR2 from the germline V gene are LGHNA and YSLEER. The length of the CDR3 is 15 residues. The junction had 3 bases not matched to a gene; V was cut back by 1 base and J by 3 bases. CDR3 bases: TGCGCCAGCAGCCAAGGAGGGACTAGTACAGATACGCAGTATTTT. This translates into CASSQGGTSTDTQYF.

The CDR3: CASSKGTVPAEQYF. The CDR3 DNA is TGTGCCAGCAGCAAGGGGACAGTCCCTGCCGAGCAGTACTTC. This chain links TRBV7-2 with TRBJ2-7, with 7 bases lining up with TRBD1. V gave up 5 bases and J gave up 6 bases; unmatched junction bases: 10. Germline V gene lookup returns CDR1 SGHTA and CDR2 FQGNSA. This CDR3 has 14 amino acids.

The V gene is TRBV23-1, the J gene TRBJ2-1; TRBD2 matches at 12 bases. TRBV23-1 is treated as an ORF (open reading frame) with a function not yet certain. The CDR3 has 18 amino acids. The junction had 9 bases not matched to a gene; V was cut back by 3 bases and J by 3 bases. CDR3 protein: CASSHPETSGGIYNEQFF. CDR3 coding DNA: TGCGCCAGCAGTCACCCCGAGACTAGCGGGGGCATCTACAATGAGCAGTTCTTC.

V is TRBV3-1 (or the pseudogene TRBV3-2) and J is TRBJ2-3, with D perhaps matching TRBD2 (6 bases). The CDR3 loop spans 15 amino acids. Germline-derived CDR1 and CDR2 are LGHDT and YNNKEL (reference sequence). V was clipped by 3 bases and J by 2 bases, with 12 bases between them. This CDR3 reads CASSQRRGNTDTQYF. As DNA, the CDR3 is TGTGCCAGCAGCCAGCGGCGGGGCAACACAGATACGCAGTATTTT.

The chain uses TRBV29-1 and TRBJ2-1, with 8 bases aligning to TRBD1. Germline V CDR1 and CDR2: SQVTM, ANQGSEA. CDR3 size: 12 residues. V trimming: 1 base; J trimming: 12 bases; junction bases outside the gene matches: 5. CDR3 loop: CSVEVDREWQFF. The DNA for the CDR3 is TGCAGCGTTGAAGTGGACAGGGAATGGCAGTTCTTC.

This clone was recorded once. This chain uses TRBV6-5 with TRBJ2-7; the D gene is possibly TRBD2 (5 bases). V was shortened by 8 bases and J by 0 bases, with 11 bases between the two germline ends. The CDR3 is 13 residues long. Germline V gives CDR1 MNHEY, CDR2 SVGAGI. The CDR3 DNA is TGTGCCAGCGGTCGGGATAGCTCCTACGAGCAGTACTTC. This translates into CASGRDSSYEQYF.

The chain recombines TRBV5-1 with TRBJ2-2; maybe TRBD2 (5 bases). The CDR3 runs to 14 residues. Germline V gene lookup returns CDR1 SGHRS and CDR2 YFSETQ. V was cut by 4 bases and J by 5 bases, with 12 bases left in between. This CDR3 is CASSPGLTTGELFF. CDR3 coding DNA: TGCGCCAGCAGCCCGGGGTTAACAACCGGGGAGCTGTTTTTT.

The chain recombines TRBV3-1 (or the pseudogene TRBV3-2) with TRBJ1-4; D gene ambiguous. Trimming took 0 bases from V and 3 from J, leaving 17 bases between them. The CDR3 is 18 amino acids. The germline V gene has CDR1 LGHDT and CDR2 YNNKEL (reference sequence). The CDR3 sequence: CASSQDRYRVVANEKLFF. For the CDR3, the DNA is TGTGCCAGCAGCCAAGATAGGTACCGGGTAGTAGCTAATGAAAAACTGTTTTTT.

In DNA, the CDR3 is TGTGCCAGCAGTGATCAGGGGAGATACTATAATTCACCCCTCCACTTT. Its protein is CASSDQGRYYNSPLHF. The rearrangement uses TRBV2 and TRBJ1-6, with D possibly TRBD1 on 6 matching bases. The CDR3 runs to 16 residues. Trimming took 3 bases from V and 3 from J, leaving 12 bases between them. Per the germline V gene, CDR1 is SNHLY and CDR2 is FYNNEI.

In this sample, this clone turned up once. V gene TRBV6-5 combines with J gene TRBJ1-3; D unclear. The CDR3 extends over 15 amino acids. Germline loops: CDR1 MNHEY, CDR2 SVGAGI. Trimming took off 0 bases at V and 0 bases at J, with 6 bases between the two ends. CDR3 DNA: TGTGCCAGCAGTTACTCTGAGGGCTCTGGAAACACCATATATTTT. As protein: CASSYSEGSGNTIYF.

The chain uses TRBV19 and TRBJ2-1; D possibly corresponds to TRBD1 (6 bases). Germline CDR1 reads LNHDA; CDR2 reads SQIVND (reference sequence). CDR3 size: 12 residues. With 6 bases removed from V and 7 bases from J, the gap between germline ends came to 10 bases. In nucleotides, the CDR3 is TGTGCCAGTAGGAAAGGGGGAAATGAGCAGTTCTTC. As protein: CASRKGGNEQFF.

The chain joins TRBV3-1 (or the pseudogene TRBV3-2) to TRBJ2-7, with D possibly matching TRBD2 (7 bases). V was trimmed by 5 bases and J by 0 bases, leaving 14 bases between them. CDR1 and CDR2 (germline): LGHDT, YNNKEL (reference sequence). This CDR3 region has 15 residues. The CDR3 sequence is CASSAWRGLSYEQYF. CDR3 coding DNA: TGTGCCAGCAGCGCCTGGCGGGGGCTCTCCTACGAGCAGTACTTC.

This chain joins TRBV3-1 (or the pseudogene TRBV3-2) and TRBJ1-5; D is possibly TRBD1 (6 bases). Trimming removed 1 base from V and 2 bases from J, with 18 bases in between. Germline V gives CDR1 LGHDT, CDR2 YNNKEL (reference sequence). This CDR3 contains 18 residues. CDR3 region: CASSQGRLGNRGNQPQHF. CDR3 nucleotides: TGTGCCAGCAGCCAAGGGCGTTTGGGGAACAGGGGCAATCAGCCCCAGCATTTT.

This clone occurred once. For the CDR3, the DNA is TGTGCCAGCAGCTCCCTGACAGGGGCAGGGACTGAAGCTTTCTTT. Residues: CASSSLTGAGTEAFF. The chain couples TRBV7-2 to TRBJ1-1; the match to TRBD1 covers 8 bases. Germline-derived CDR1 and CDR2 are SGHTA and FQGNSA. The J segment lost 5 bases and the V segment lost 4 bases, leaving 9 bases of the junction unmatched. The CDR3 has 15 residues.

The chain recombines TRBV12-3 or TRBV12-4 with TRBJ1-5; tentative D call: TRBD1 (6 bases). V gave up 6 bases and J gave up 7 bases, with 13 bases separating them. The CDR3 sequence is 13 residues long. CDR3 region: CASSLTGRQPQHF. The CDR3 coding sequence is TGTGCCAGCAGCCTGACAGGCCGCCAGCCCCAGCATTTT.

The CDR3 sequence: CASSLRRRNEQFF. The CDR3 DNA sequence: TGTGCCAGCAGCTTACGGCGGCGCAATGAGCAGTTCTTC. The V call is TRBV7-8, the J call TRBJ2-1; the D is unclear. Germline CDR1 reads SGHVS; CDR2 reads FQNEAQ. CDR3 length: 13 residues. V lost 2 bases and J 6 bases, leaving 8 bases between the germline ends.

Here the CDR3 DNA reads TGTGCCAGCAGCTTAAGCGTGCAGGACAGGGGTTTTCATACGCAGTATTTT. This codes for CASSLSVQDRGFHTQYF. The chain carries TRBV7-2 and TRBJ2-3, with 9 bases matching TRBD1. This CDR3 is 17 amino acids long. From germline, CDR1 is SGHTA and CDR2 FQGNSA. V shed 2 bases, J shed 7 bases, and the junction held 13 bases outside the gene matches. The complete variable domain, with remaining parts taken from reference TRBV7-2 and TRBJ2-3, reads GAGVSQSPSNKVTEKGKDVELRCDPISGHTALYWYRQSLGQGLEFLIYFQGNSAPDKSGLPSDRFSAERTGGSVSTLTIQRTQQEDSAVYLCASSLSVQDRGFHTQYFGPGTRLTVL.

This clone has only one observation. The chain joins TRBV4-3 to TRBJ2-7; tentatively, D is TRBD2 (6 bases). Deletions cut 4 bases from V and 2 bases from J, with 15 bases between. CDR1 is LGHNA and CDR2 is YSLEER in the germline V gene. The CDR3 sequence is 15 residues long. The CDR3 spells CASSLRTTLTYEQYF. Written as DNA, the CDR3 is TGCGCCAGCAGCCTAAGGACTACACTCACCTACGAGCAGTACTTC.

The chain joins TRBV12-3 or TRBV12-4 to TRBJ1-1; D gene unclear. The CDR3 is 13 amino acids. The V end was cut by 3 bases, the J end by 6 bases, with 11 bases between. Here the CDR3 DNA reads TGTGCCAGCAGTTTTGAGGGTTCCTCTGAAGCTTTCTTT. Its translation is CASSFEGSSEAFF.

The J gene is TRBJ2-5, the V gene TRBV20-1; D uncertain. CDR3 length equals 13 residues. V was cut by 3 bases and J by 0 bases, with 8 bases left in between. Germline CDR1 reads DFQATT; CDR2 reads SNEGSKA (reference sequence). The CDR3 nucleotides are TGCAGTGCTAGTATGTCATACCAAGAGACCCAGTACTTC. Translation: CSASMSYQETQYF.

The chain couples TRBV10-3 to TRBJ2-5, with TRBD1 matching over 8 bases. CDR1 ENHRY and CDR2 SYGVKD come from the germline V gene. J lost 2 bases, V lost 7 bases, and 6 bases had no gene match. The CDR3 sequence is 14 residues long. CDR3 bases: TGTGCCATCAAGTCAGGGGGCGGACAAGAGACCCAGTACTTC. It yields the protein CAIKSGGGQETQYF.

The rearrangement links TRBV7-2 to TRBJ2-6; the D gene is possibly TRBD2 (6 bases). The V end was cut by 5 bases, the J end by 4 bases, with 21 bases between. This CDR3 is built from 18 residues. Germline CDR1 is SGHTA and CDR2 is FQGNSA. This chain's CDR3 is CASSPVDGGAAGANVLTF. Here the CDR3 DNA reads TGTGCCAGCAGCCCCGTTGACGGCGGGGCGGCCGGGGCCAACGTCCTGACTTTC.

The V gene is TRBV13, the J gene TRBJ2-1; the match to TRBD1 covers 9 bases. V gave up 5 bases and J gave up 0 bases; unmatched junction bases: 5. CDR1 is PRHDT, CDR2 FYEKMQ, per germline (reference sequence). The CDR3 is made up of 16 amino acids. CDR3 residues: CASSTRQGVSYNEQFF. DNA of the CDR3: TGTGCCAGCAGCACCAGACAGGGGGTCTCCTACAATGAGCAGTTCTTC.